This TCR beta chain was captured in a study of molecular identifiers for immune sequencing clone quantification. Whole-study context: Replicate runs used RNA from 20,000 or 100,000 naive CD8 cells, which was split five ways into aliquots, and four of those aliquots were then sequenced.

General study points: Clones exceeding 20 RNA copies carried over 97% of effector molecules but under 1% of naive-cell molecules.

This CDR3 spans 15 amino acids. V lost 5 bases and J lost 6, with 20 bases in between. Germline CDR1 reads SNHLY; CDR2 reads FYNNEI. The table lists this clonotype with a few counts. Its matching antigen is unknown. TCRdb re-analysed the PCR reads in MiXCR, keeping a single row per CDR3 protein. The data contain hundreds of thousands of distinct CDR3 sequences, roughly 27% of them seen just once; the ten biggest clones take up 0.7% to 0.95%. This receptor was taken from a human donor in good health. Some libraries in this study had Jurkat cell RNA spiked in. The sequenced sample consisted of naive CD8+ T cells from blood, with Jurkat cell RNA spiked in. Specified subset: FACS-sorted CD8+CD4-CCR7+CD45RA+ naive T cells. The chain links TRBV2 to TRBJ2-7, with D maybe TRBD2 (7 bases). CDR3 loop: CASSPSVGGLGEQYF. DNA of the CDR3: TGTGCCAGCAGTCCCTCGGTGGGGGGGCTCGGCGAGCAGTACTTC.